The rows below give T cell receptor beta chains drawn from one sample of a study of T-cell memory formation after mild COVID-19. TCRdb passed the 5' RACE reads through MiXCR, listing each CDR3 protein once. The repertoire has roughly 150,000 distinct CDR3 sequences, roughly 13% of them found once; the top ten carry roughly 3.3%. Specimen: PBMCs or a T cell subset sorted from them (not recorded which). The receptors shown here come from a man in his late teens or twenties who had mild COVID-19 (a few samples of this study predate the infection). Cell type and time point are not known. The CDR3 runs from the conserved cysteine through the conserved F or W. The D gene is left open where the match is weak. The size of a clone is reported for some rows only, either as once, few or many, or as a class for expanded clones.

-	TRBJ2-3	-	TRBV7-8	CASISYPGTDTQYF	TGTGCCAGCATCAGTTACCCTGGCACAGATACGCAGTATTTT
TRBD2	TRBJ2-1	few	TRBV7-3	CASSPYAGGRGNEQFF	TGTGCCAGCAGCCCCTACGCGGGGGGCCGGGGCAATGAGCAGTTCTTC
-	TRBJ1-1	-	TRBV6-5	CASSYSPRSGTEAFF	TGTGCCAGCAGTTACTCCCCGAGGTCGGGCACTGAAGCTTTCTTT
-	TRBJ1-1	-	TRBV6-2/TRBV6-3	CASTATGNTEAFF	TGTGCCAGCACCGCGACAGGGAACACTGAAGCTTTCTTT
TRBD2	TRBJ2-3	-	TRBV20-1	CSAFQRGGVTDTQYF	TGCAGTGCATTTCAGCGGGGGGGAGTCACAGATACGCAGTATTTT
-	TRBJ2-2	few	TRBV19	CASARDGGAGELFF	TGTGCCAGTGCCCGTGACGGAGGGGCCGGGGAGCTGTTTTTT
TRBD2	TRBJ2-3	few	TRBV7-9	CASSFFAGEDTQYF	TGTGCCAGCAGCTTCTTCGCGGGGGAAGATACGCAGTATTTT
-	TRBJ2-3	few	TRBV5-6	CASTTSSRAGLHF	TGTGCCAGCACCACTTCTTCCCGCGCCGGGCTTCATTTT
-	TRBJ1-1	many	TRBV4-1	CASSQEMGNTEAFF	TGCGCCAGCAGCCAAGAGATGGGGAACACTGAAGCTTTCTTT
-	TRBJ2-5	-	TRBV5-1	CASSPRQMQETQYF	TGCGCCAGCAGCCCTCGACAGATGCAAGAGACCCAGTACTTC
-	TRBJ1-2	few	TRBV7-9	CASSSRGGYGYTF	TGTGCCAGCAGCTCGAGAGGGGGGTATGGCTACACCTTC